The 10 T cell receptor beta chains below were found in one sample sequenced in a study of CD4+ T cells in melanoma. The data were produced by immunoSEQ multiplex PCR, yet TCRdb's version contains in-frame clones alone and is incomplete. The table records roughly 110,000 clones, 92% of them present only once. Sequencing was performed on peripheral blood. These receptors were taken from a human donor with melanoma.

V gene TRBV28 combines with J gene TRBJ1-2; D unclear. Trimming shortened V by 6 bases and J by 6 bases, and 8 bases separated the two germline ends. This CDR3 has 11 residues. The germline gives CDR1 MDHEN, CDR2 SYDVKM. The CDR3 loop reads CASSRRNGYTF. CDR3 sequence (DNA): TGTGCCAGCAGCCGACGCAATGGCTACACCTTC.

The chain carries TRBV10-2 and TRBJ1-2, with 7 bases matching TRBD1. The J segment lost 6 bases and the V segment lost 7 bases, leaving 8 bases of the junction unmatched. This CDR3 comprises 13 residues. CDR1 is WSHSY and CDR2 is SAAADI in the germline V gene. CDR3 sequence: CASNPGGGHGYTF. CDR3 DNA sequence: TGCGCCAGCAACCCTGGAGGGGGCCATGGCTACACCTTC.

J is TRBJ1-1 and V is TRBV5-8; the D gene is possibly TRBD1 (5 bases). The V end lost 3 bases, the J end lost 3 bases, and 15 bases lay between the germline ends. The CDR3 extends over 15 amino acids. The germline V gene has CDR1 SGHTS and CDR2 YDEGEE. The CDR3 region has the DNA TGTGCCAGCAGCTATAAGGGGCTTAAGGACACTGAAGCTTTCTTT. Translating gives CASSYKGLKDTEAFF. Using reference TRBV5-8 and TRBJ1-1 for the parts outside the CDR3, the full variable domain is EAGVTQSPTHLIKTRGQQATLRCSPISGHTSVYWYQQALGLGLQFLLWYDEGEERNRGNFPPRFSGRQFPNYSSELNVNALELEDSALYLCASSYKGLKDTEAFFGQGTRLTVV.

On this clone itself: Because the CDR3's place on the DNA is in doubt, the DNA is left out and the CDR3 is given as listed by TCRdb. The chain employs TRBV12-2 and TRBJ1-3; TRBD1, the table's D call, was not compared with the DNA. TRBV12-2 is noted as a pseudogene. With termini counted, the CDR3 has 17 amino acids. CDR3 residues: CASRLQEGVGSGNTIYF.

This rearrangement joins TRBV9 to TRBJ2-1; 11 bases map to TRBD2. With V trimmed by 3 bases and J by 2 bases, 7 bases remained unmatched. Germline V gene data show CDR1 as SGDLS and CDR2 as YYNGEE. CDR3 length: 17 residues. The DNA for the CDR3 is TGTGCCAGCAGCGCTCTAAGTAGCGGGAGGGCCTACAATGAGCAGTTCTTC. Amino acid sequence: CASSALSSGRAYNEQFF.

This clone is a singleton in its sample. V is TRBV19 and J is TRBJ2-5; TRBD2 might be the D (6 bases). CDR3 length: 14 amino acids. The germline V gene encodes CDR1 LNHDA and CDR2 SQIVND (reference sequence). The V gene lost 5 bases and the J gene lost 5 bases, with 15 bases spanning the gap. The CDR3 nucleotides read TGTGCCAGTAGTTCGGGACTCCAACAGGAGACCCAGTACTTC. Its translation is CASSSGLQQETQYF.

This chain uses TRBV4-3 with TRBJ2-2; D is tentatively TRBD1 or TRBD2 (5 bases each). Germline loops: CDR1 LGHNA, CDR2 YSLEER. This CDR3 is 14 amino acids long. The V end lost 3 bases, the J end lost 3 bases, and 8 bases lay between the germline ends. This CDR3 reads CASSQGRYTGELFF. CDR3 nucleotides: TGCGCCAGCAGCCAGGGACGGTACACCGGGGAGCTGTTTTTT.

This chain uses TRBV28 with TRBJ2-5; perhaps TRBD2 as D (6 bases). CDR3 size: 14 residues. The germline V gene has CDR1 MDHEN and CDR2 SYDVKM. Trimming cost V 5 bases and J 9 bases, with 19 bases left between them. The CDR3 DNA is TGTGCCAGCAGTCCCCAGATGGGGGGTGAGTCCCAGTACTTC. Translated, it gives CASSPQMGGESQYF.

The rearrangement joins TRBV5-6 to TRBJ2-2, with D unclear. V was clipped by 6 bases and J by 3 bases, with 12 bases between them. The length of the CDR3 is 14 residues. Germline CDR1 reads SGHDT; CDR2 reads YYEEEE. The CDR3: CASNTRGYTGELFF. CDR3 coding DNA: TGTGCCAGCAACACCCGAGGATACACCGGGGAGCTGTTTTTT.

The chain joins TRBV15 to TRBJ2-5; 15 bases agree with TRBD2. CDR3 size: 16 residues. The germline gives CDR1 LNHNV, CDR2 YYDKDF (reference sequence). The trim removed 5 bases at V and 5 bases at J, leaving 6 bases unmatched. The CDR3 loop reads CATSPGLAGGPETQYF. In DNA, the CDR3 is TGTGCCACCAGCCCGGGACTAGCGGGAGGCCCCGAGACCCAGTACTTC.